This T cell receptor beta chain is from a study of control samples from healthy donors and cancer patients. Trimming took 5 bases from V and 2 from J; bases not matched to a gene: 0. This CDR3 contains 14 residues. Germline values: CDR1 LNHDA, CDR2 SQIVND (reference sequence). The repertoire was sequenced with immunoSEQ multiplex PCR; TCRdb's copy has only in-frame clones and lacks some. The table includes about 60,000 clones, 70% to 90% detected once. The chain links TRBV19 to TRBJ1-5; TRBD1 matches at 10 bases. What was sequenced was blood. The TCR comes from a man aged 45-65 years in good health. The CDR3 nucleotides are TGTGCCAGTAGTGGACAGGGGGGCAATCAGCCCCAGCATTTT. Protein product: CASSGQGGNQPQHF.